The 3 T cell receptor beta chains reported below all come from one sample, sequenced in a study of T-cell memory formation after mild COVID-19. A single record per CDR3 protein comes from TCRdb applying MiXCR to the 5' RACE reads. The sample has over 500,000 distinct CDR3 sequences, 17% seen once. The sample taken for sequencing was PBMCs or a T cell subset sorted from them (not recorded which). The receptors here all came from an adult woman who had mild COVID-19 (a few samples of this study predate the infection). Cell type and time point are not known.

This clonotype was counted a few times. The chain joins TRBV7-6 to TRBJ1-1; D is possibly TRBD1 (6 bases). Germline V gene data show CDR1 as SGHVS and CDR2 as FNYEAQ. V gave up 3 bases and J gave up 3 bases, with 11 bases separating them. CDR3 length: 14 amino acids. CDR3 in amino acids: CASSLWKGDTEAFF. DNA of the CDR3: TGTGCCAGCAGCTTGTGGAAGGGGGACACTGAAGCTTTCTTT.

This chain joins TRBV20-1 and TRBJ2-2, with 12 bases that match TRBD2. V lost 0 bases and J lost 4; bases outside the gene matches: 12. From germline, CDR1 is DFQATT and CDR2 SNEGSKA (reference sequence). The CDR3 is 19 amino acids. CDR3 sequence reads: CSARDWVTSGSRGTGELFF. DNA for the CDR3: TGCAGTGCTAGAGACTGGGTGACTAGCGGGAGTCGGGGCACCGGGGAGCTGTTTTTT.

This chain links TRBV20-1 with TRBJ2-7; 7 nucleotides line up with TRBD2. This CDR3 has 17 amino acids. The junction had 13 bases not matched to a gene; V was cut back by 0 bases and J by 2 bases. In germline, CDR1 is DFQATT, CDR2 SNEGSKA (reference sequence). The CDR3 loop reads CSARDAGREPLPYEQYF. DNA of the CDR3: TGCAGTGCTAGAGATGCCGGGCGGGAGCCCCTTCCCTACGAGCAGTACTTC.